This record concerns one T cell receptor beta chain sequence. The method was immunoSEQ multiplex PCR; TCRdb's version includes in-frame clones alone and lacks a portion of them. Of hundreds of thousands of clones in the sample, 84% were seen once. This entry belongs to a study of blood T cell repertoires in COVID-19. Study-wide context: Acute and convalescent COVID-19 samples came from the United States, Italy and Spain.

The V gene's germline CDR1 is LNHNV and CDR2 YYDKDF (reference sequence). The CDR3 extends over 18 amino acids. Trimming stripped 1 base from V and 3 bases from J, with 21 bases between. What was sequenced was peripheral blood. The rearrangement uses TRBV15 and TRBJ1-2, with a possible D match to TRBD1 (6 bases). The origin of this receptor is a man aged 30 to 45 with active or convalescent COVID-19. Written as DNA, the CDR3 is TGTGCCACCAGCAGAGGGGTGGGCAGGGGTGTAAGGGACTATGGCTACACCTTC. This translates into CATSRGVGRGVRDYGYTF.